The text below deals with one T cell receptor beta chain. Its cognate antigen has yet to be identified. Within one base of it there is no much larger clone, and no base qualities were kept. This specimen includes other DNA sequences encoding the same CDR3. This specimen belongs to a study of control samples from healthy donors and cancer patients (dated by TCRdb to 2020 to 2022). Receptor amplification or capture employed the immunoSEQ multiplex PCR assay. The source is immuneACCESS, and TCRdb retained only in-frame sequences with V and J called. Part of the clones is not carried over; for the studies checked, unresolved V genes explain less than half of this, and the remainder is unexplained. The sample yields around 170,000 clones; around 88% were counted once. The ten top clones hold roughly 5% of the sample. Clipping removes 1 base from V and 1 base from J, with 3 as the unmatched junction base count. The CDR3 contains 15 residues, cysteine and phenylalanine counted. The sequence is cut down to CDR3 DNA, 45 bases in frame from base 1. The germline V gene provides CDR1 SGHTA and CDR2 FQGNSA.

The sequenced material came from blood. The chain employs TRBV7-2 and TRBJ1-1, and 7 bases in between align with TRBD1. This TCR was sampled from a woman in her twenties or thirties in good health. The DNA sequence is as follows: TGTGCCAGCAGCTTAGAGGGGACAGCGAACACTGAAGCTTTCTTT. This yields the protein CASSLEGTANTEAFF.